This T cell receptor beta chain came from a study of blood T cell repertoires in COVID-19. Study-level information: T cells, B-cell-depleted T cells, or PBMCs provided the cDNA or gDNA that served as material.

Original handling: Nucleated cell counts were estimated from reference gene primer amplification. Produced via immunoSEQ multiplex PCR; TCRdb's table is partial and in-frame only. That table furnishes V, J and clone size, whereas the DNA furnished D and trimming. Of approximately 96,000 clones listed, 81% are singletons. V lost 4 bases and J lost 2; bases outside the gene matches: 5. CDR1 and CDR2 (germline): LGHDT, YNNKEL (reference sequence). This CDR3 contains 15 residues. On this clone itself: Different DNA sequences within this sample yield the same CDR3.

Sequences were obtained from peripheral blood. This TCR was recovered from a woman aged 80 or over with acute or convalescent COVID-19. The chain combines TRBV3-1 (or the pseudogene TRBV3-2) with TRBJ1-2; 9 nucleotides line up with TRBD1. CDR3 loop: CASSPRDRANYGYTF. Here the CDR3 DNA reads TGTGCCAGCAGCCCGCGGGACAGGGCCAACTATGGCTACACCTTC.